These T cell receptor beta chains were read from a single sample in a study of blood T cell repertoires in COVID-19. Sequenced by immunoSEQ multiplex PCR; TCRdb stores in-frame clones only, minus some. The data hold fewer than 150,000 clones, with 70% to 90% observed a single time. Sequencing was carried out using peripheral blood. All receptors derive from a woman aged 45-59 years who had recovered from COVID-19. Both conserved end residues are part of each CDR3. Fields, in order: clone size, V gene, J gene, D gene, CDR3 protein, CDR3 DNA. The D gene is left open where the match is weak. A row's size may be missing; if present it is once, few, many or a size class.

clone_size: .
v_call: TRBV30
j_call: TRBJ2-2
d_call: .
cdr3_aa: CAGPLQGQVRGELFF
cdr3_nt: TGTGCCGGACCCCTACAGGGCCAAGTGCGCGGGGAGCTGTTTTTT

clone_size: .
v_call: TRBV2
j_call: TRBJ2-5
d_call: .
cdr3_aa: CASTQQGPGTQYF
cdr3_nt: TGTGCCAGCACCCAACAGGGTCCGGGGACCCAGTACTTC

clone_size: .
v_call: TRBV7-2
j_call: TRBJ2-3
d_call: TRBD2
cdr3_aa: CASSLRRESSDTQYF
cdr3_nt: TGTGCCAGCAGCTTACGGCGGGAGTCCTCAGATACGCAGTATTTT

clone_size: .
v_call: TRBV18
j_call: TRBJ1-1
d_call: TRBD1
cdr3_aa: CASSNRGGNTEAFF
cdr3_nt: TGTGCCAGCTCAAACAGGGGGGGGAACACTGAAGCTTTCTTT

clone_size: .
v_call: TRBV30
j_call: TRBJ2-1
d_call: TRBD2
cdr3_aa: CAWSTSGYNEQFF
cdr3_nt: TGTGCCTGGAGCACTAGCGGCTACAATGAGCAGTTCTTC

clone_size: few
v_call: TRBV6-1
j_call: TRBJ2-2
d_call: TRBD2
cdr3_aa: CASGAKRGHLAGELFF
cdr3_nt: TGTGCCAGCGGTGCTAAGCGGGGTCACCTCGCCGGGGAGCTGTTTTTT

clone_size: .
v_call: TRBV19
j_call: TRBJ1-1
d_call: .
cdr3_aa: CASSIAGADSEAFF
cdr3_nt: TGTGCCAGTAGTATAGCTGGGGCAGACTCTGAAGCTTTCTTT

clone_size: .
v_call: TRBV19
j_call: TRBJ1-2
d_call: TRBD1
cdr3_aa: CASSNYRGAYGYTF
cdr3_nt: TGTGCCAGTAGCAACTACAGGGGCGCCTATGGCTACACCTTC

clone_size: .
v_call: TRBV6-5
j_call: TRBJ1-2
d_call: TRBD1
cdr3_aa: CASSSPRGGLYGYTF
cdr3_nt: TGTGCCAGCAGTTCCCCTAGAGGGGGCCTTTATGGCTACACCTTC

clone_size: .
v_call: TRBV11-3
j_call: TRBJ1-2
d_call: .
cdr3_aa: CASSLDPRGVGNYGYTF
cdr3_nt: TGTGCCAGCAGCTTAGATCCCAGGGGAGTCGGTAACTATGGCTACACCTTC

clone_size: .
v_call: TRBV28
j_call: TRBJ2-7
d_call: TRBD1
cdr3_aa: CATYPGTGKYEQYF
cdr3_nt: TGTGCCACTTATCCCGGGACAGGGAAGTACGAGCAGTACTTC

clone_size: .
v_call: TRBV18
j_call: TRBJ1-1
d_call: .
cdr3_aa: CASSPLIGAGAYTEAFF
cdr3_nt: TGTGCCAGCTCACCACTGATAGGGGCGGGGGCCTACACTGAAGCTTTCTTT

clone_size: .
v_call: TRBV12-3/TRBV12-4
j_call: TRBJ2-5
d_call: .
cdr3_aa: CASSPQETQYF
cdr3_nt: TGTGCCAGCAGTCCGCAAGAGACCCAGTACTTC

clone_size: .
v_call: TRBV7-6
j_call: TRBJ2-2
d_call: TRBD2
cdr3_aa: CASSLATAGGSGTGELFF
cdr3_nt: TGTGCCAGCAGCTTAGCCACAGCGGGAGGGTCTGGGACCGGGGAGCTGTTTTTT

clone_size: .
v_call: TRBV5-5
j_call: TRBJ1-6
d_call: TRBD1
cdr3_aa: CASSPRDRGNSPLHF
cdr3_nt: TGTGCCAGCAGCCCCCGGGACAGGGGAAATTCACCCCTCCACTTT

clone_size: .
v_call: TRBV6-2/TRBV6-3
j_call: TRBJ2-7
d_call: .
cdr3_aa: CASSATHRPTLYEQYF
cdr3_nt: TGTGCCAGCAGTGCGACACATCGACCTACTCTCTACGAGCAGTACTTC

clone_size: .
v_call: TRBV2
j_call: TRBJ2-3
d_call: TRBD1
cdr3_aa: CASSKQGGTDTQYF
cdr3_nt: TGTGCCAGCAGCAAACAGGGGGGCACAGATACGCAGTATTTT

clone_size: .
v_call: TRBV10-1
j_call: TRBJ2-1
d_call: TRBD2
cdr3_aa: CASSRDDKGLAGCNEQFF
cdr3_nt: TGCGCCAGCAGCCGGGACGATAAGGGTCTAGCGGGATGCAATGAGCAGTTCTTC